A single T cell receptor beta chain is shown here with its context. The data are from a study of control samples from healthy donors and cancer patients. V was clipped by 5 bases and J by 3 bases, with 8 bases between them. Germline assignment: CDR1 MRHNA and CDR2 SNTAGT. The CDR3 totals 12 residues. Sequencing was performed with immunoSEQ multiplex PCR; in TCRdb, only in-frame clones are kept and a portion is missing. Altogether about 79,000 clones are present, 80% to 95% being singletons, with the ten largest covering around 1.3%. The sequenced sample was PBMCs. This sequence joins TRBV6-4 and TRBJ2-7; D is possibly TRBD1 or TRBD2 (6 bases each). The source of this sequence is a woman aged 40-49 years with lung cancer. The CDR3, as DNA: TGTGCCAGCAGTAGGGGGGTCTACGAGCAGTACTTC. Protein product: CASSRGVYEQYF.